The present T cell receptor (beta chain) was sequenced within a study of T cell responses to AZD1222 COVID-19 vaccine. Study observations and caveats: Reportedly, nearly half the spike-specific TCRs target unmutated variant regions. The donor cohort was predominantly white British with a female majority, and clonal diversity may have been underestimated. At baseline, seropositivity was found in only a handful of AZD1222 recipients. Repertoires were sampled only after the peak T cell response.

The method was immunoSEQ multiplex PCR; TCRdb's version includes in-frame clones alone and lacks a portion of them. The data hold around 140,000 clones, with over 85% observed a single time. In regard to this clone: Its target is not known.

Germline assignment: CDR1 MNHEY and CDR2 SMNVEV (reference sequence). This CDR3 region has 14 residues. V shed 4 bases and J 4 bases; nucleotides not matched to a gene: 5. This clonotype was sampled from an adult in good health. The sample consisted of peripheral blood, taken on day 0 of MenACWY control vaccination. The rearrangement uses TRBV27 and TRBJ1-2, with TRBD1 matching over 8 bases. CDR3 in amino acids: CASSSFGQGYGYTF. In DNA, the CDR3 is TGTGCCAGCAGTTCCTTCGGACAGGGCTATGGCTACACCTTC.